This T cell receptor (beta chain) was retrieved from a study of T cells after yellow fever vaccination. MiXCR, run by TCRdb on the 5' RACE reads, gives a single entry per CDR3 protein. The sample has fewer than 650,000 distinct CDR3 sequences, less than 25% seen once. The sequence came from a man aged 18 to 29 who received the YFV17D yellow fever vaccine. The specimen was PBMCs, collected roughly 20 days after the first yellow fever vaccination.

CDR3 nucleotide sequence: TGTGCCAGCAGTTCAACCCAGGGATATACGCAGTATTTT. This encodes CASSSTQGYTQYF. V is TRBV7-9 and J is TRBJ2-3; D might be TRBD1 (5 bases). Germline V CDR1 and CDR2: SEHNR, FQNEAQ (reference sequence). The CDR3 extends over 13 amino acids. Trimming pared 6 bases from V and 7 bases from J, leaving 14 bases between.